Listed here are 19 T cell receptor beta chains from one sample, sequenced in a study of blood T cell repertoires in COVID-19. The data were produced by immunoSEQ multiplex PCR, yet TCRdb's version contains in-frame clones alone and is incomplete. The sample lists around 160,000 clones, 85% to 90% occurring once. The sequencing input was peripheral blood. These TCRs come from a man between 18 and 29 years old with acute or convalescent COVID-19.

The chain recombines TRBV19 with TRBJ1-1, with a tentative D call TRBD1 (6 bases). Germline V lookup: CDR1 LNHDA, CDR2 SQIVND (reference sequence). V lost 5 bases and J 1 base, leaving 11 bases between the germline ends. The CDR3 covers 14 residues. In DNA form, the CDR3 reads TGTGCCAGTAGTGTTGGACAGCAGAACACTGAAGCTTTCTTT. Translated: CASSVGQQNTEAFF.

CDR3 nucleotide sequence: TGTGCCAGCGGTGCGGGGAAACAGGGTCGGACTGAAGCTTTCTTT. Translating gives CASGAGKQGRTEAFF. The genes are TRBV2 and TRBJ1-1; perhaps TRBD1 as D (6 bases). V shed 8 bases and J shed 5 bases, with 21 bases lying between them. This CDR3 is 15 amino acids long. Germline-derived CDR1 and CDR2 are SNHLY and FYNNEI.

V is TRBV2 and J is TRBJ1-6; 8 bases fit TRBD1. V lost 6 bases and J lost 6; bases outside the gene matches: 7. The germline gives CDR1 SNHLY, CDR2 FYNNEI. The CDR3 has 15 residues. The DNA of the CDR3 is TGTGCCAGCAGCTTGGGACAGGCGGGTAATTCACCCCTCCACTTT. Translating it yields CASSLGQAGNSPLHF.

This clone has at least ten counts. V usage is TRBV20-1 and J usage is TRBJ2-5, with 7 bases identical to TRBD2. Per the germline V gene, CDR1 is DFQATT and CDR2 is SNEGSKA (reference sequence). This CDR3 is 15 amino acids long. Trimming took 3 bases from V and 5 from J; bases not matched to a gene: 12. The CDR3 sequence: CSASGASGPPETQYF. CDR3 DNA sequence: TGCAGTGCTAGTGGTGCTAGCGGCCCCCCGGAGACCCAGTACTTC.

The chain links TRBV9 to TRBJ2-1, with D possibly matching TRBD2 (6 bases). The germline V gene encodes CDR1 SGDLS and CDR2 YYNGEE. Trimming shortened V by 1 base and J by 1 base, and 9 bases separated the two germline ends. This CDR3 comprises 15 residues. The CDR3 loop is CASSVFGTSYNEQFF. CDR3 DNA: TGTGCCAGCAGCGTATTTGGGACTTCCTACAATGAGCAGTTCTTC.

The chain couples TRBV12-3 or TRBV12-4 to TRBJ1-2, with 8 nucleotides matching TRBD1. The CDR3 has 12 residues. Trimming cost V 6 bases and J 4 bases; bases outside gene matches: 1. The chain's CDR3 is CASSGTGYGYTF. The CDR3 region has the DNA TGTGCCAGCAGCGGGACAGGCTATGGCTACACCTTC.

The genes are TRBV6-5 and TRBJ2-7; 11 nucleotides match TRBD1. V dropped 5 bases and J dropped 6; count of bases not matched to a gene: 9. CDR1 is MNHEY, CDR2 SVGAGI, per germline. The CDR3 has 15 residues. CDR3 protein: CASSPRRTGGVEQYV. For the CDR3, the DNA is TGTGCCAGCAGTCCGCGCCGGACAGGGGGCGTCGAGCAGTACGTC.

A few counts support this clone. The chain employs TRBV10-3 and TRBJ2-7, with D perhaps matching TRBD1 (5 bases). V was cut by 2 bases and J by 1 base, with 12 bases left in between. The length of the CDR3 is 15 residues. Germline loops: CDR1 ENHRY, CDR2 SYGVKD. CDR3 bases: TGTGCCATCAGTGAGGGCACCAGGGTTTCCTACGAGCAGTACTTC. Encoded protein: CAISEGTRVSYEQYF.

CDR3 protein: CASLGGGNTEAFF. For the CDR3, the DNA is TGTGCCAGCCTGGGAGGGGGGAACACTGAAGCTTTCTTT. The chain has TRBV7-9 and TRBJ1-1; D might be TRBD1 (6 bases). Germline CDR1 is SEHNR and CDR2 is FQNEAQ (reference sequence). V lost 8 bases and J 1 base, leaving 11 bases between the germline ends. The CDR3 consists of 13 residues.

V and J are TRBV5-1 and TRBJ2-1; 10 bases map to TRBD1. V was pared by 4 bases and J by 0 bases, with 7 bases of the junction left unmatched. CDR1 is SGHRS and CDR2 is YFSETQ in the germline V gene. The CDR3 sequence is 17 residues long. CDR3 sequence (DNA): TGCGCCAGCAGCCCCTGGACAGGGGGTGACTCCTACAATGAGCAGTTCTTC. It encodes CASSPWTGGDSYNEQFF.

The J gene is TRBJ1-2, the V gene TRBV7-8; D might be TRBD1 (5 bases). The CDR3 is 13 amino acids. Trimming pared 5 bases from V and 7 bases from J, leaving 14 bases between. Germline-derived CDR1 and CDR2 are SGHVS and FQNEAQ. CDR3 region: CASSITREGGYTF. CDR3 bases: TGTGCCAGCAGCATCACCAGGGAGGGTGGCTACACCTTC.

The chain joins TRBV11-3 to TRBJ1-2; D might be TRBD1 (6 bases). This CDR3 contains 18 residues. Germline V lookup: CDR1 SGHNT, CDR2 YENEEA. V shed 5 bases and J shed 5 bases, with 27 bases lying between them. The CDR3 DNA reads as TGTGCCAGCAGCGGGGCCAGGGCCAGACCGGACAGAGCTTATGGCTACACCTTC. As protein: CASSGARARPDRAYGYTF.

This chain connects TRBV12-3 or TRBV12-4 to TRBJ2-1; a possible D gene is TRBD1 (5 bases). Deletions cut 5 bases from V and 8 bases from J, with 10 bases between. The CDR3 sequence is 12 residues long. The CDR3 coding sequence is TGTGCCAGCAGTGGGGCTGGTGATGAGCAGTTCTTC. Protein: CASSGAGDEQFF.

This chain links TRBV2 with TRBJ2-7, with TRBD2 identical over 9 bases. Trimming cost V 3 bases and J 2 bases; bases outside gene matches: 2. Germline CDR1 SNHLY, CDR2 FYNNEI. This CDR3 has 14 residues. The CDR3 region has the DNA TGTGCCAGCAGTGATCCTAGCGGGACCTACGAGCAGTACGTC. Protein product: CASSDPSGTYEQYV.

As DNA, the CDR3 is TGTGCCAGCAGGTTACAGGGGGATAATTCACCCCTCCACTTT. Amino acids: CASRLQGDNSPLHF. The J gene is TRBJ1-6, the V gene TRBV5-6; the match to TRBD1 covers 8 bases. This CDR3 contains 14 residues. V gave up 5 bases and J gave up 5 bases; unmatched junction bases: 3. CDR1 and CDR2 from the germline V gene are SGHDT and YYEEEE.

The rearrangement joins TRBV9 to TRBJ2-2, with D perhaps matching TRBD1 (5 bases). Germline V gives CDR1 SGDLS, CDR2 YYNGEE. Trimming stripped 0 bases from V and 3 bases from J, with 12 bases between. There are 16 residues in the CDR3. The CDR3 is CASSVVAQTDTGELFF. Here the CDR3 DNA reads TGTGCCAGCAGCGTAGTGGCCCAGACAGACACCGGGGAGCTGTTTTTT. The variable domain in full, completed from reference TRBV9 and TRBJ2-2, reads DSGVTQTPKHLITATGQRVTLRCSPRSGDLSVYWYQQSLDQGLQFLIQYYNGEERAKGNILERFSAQQFPDLHSELNLSSLELGDSALYFCASSVVAQTDTGELFFGEGSRLTVL.

The J gene is TRBJ2-5, the V gene TRBV5-1; 10 bases line up with TRBD2. Germline lookup yields CDR1 SGHRS and CDR2 YFSETQ. The length of the CDR3 is 17 residues. V gave up 3 bases and J gave up 1 base; unmatched junction bases: 9. CDR3 coding DNA: TGCGCCAGCAGCTCCCCGCAGCGGGGGGGCCTCCAAGAGACCCAGTACTTC. Its protein product is CASSSPQRGGLQETQYF. The whole variable domain, filled in from reference TRBV5-1 and TRBJ2-5, reads KAGVTQTPRYLIKTRGQQVTLSCSPISGHRSVSWYQQTPGQGLQFLFEYFSETQRNKGNFPGRFSGRQFSNSRSEMNVSTLELGDSALYLCASSSPQRGGLQETQYFGPGTRLLVL.

There are many counts of this clone. V usage is TRBV6-5 and J usage is TRBJ1-2; 9 positions match TRBD1. Germline V gene data show CDR1 as MNHEY and CDR2 as SVGAGI. V shed 8 bases and J 4 bases; nucleotides not matched to a gene: 11. The CDR3 is 15 amino acids. CDR3 nucleotide sequence: TGTGCCAGCTCAAACGGGGGACAGGGACTCTATGGCTACACCTTC. Translated: CASSNGGQGLYGYTF.

The chain is built from TRBV4-2 and TRBJ2-5; possible D gene TRBD1, 6 bases. Germline V gene data show CDR1 as LGHNA and CDR2 as YNFKEQ. Trimming removed 1 base from V and 7 bases from J, with 16 bases in between. CDR3 size: 15 residues. The CDR3 region has the DNA TGTGCCAGCAGCCAAGCTGGGCAGGGGAGCGTGACCCAGTACTTC. It specifies CASSQAGQGSVTQYF.